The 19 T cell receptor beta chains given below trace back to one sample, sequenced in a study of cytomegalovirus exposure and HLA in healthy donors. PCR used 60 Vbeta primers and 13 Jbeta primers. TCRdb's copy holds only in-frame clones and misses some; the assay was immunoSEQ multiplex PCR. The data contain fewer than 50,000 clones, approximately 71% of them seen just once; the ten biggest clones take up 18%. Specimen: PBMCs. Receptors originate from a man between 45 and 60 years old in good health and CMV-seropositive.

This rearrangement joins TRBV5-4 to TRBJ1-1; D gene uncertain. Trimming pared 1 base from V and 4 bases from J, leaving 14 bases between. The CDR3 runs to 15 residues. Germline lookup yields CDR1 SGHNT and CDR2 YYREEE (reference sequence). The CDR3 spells CASSLRFGGLTEAFF. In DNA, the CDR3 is TGTGCCAGCAGCTTGCGGTTTGGAGGGCTCACTGAAGCTTTCTTT.

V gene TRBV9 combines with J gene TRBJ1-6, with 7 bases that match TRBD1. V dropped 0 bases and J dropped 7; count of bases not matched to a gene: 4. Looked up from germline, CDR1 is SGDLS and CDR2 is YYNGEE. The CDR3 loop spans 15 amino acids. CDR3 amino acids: CASSVGDRENSPLHF. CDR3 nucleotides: TGTGCCAGCAGCGTAGGAGACAGGGAAAATTCACCCCTCCACTTT. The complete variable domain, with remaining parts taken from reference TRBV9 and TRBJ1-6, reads DSGVTQTPKHLITATGQRVTLRCSPRSGDLSVYWYQQSLDQGLQFLIQYYNGEERAKGNILERFSAQQFPDLHSELNLSSLELGDSALYFCASSVGDRENSPLHFGNGTRLTVT.

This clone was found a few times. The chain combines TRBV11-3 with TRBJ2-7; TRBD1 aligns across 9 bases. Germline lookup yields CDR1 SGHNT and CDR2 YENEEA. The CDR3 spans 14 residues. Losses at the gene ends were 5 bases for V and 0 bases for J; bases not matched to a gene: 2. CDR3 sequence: CASSGQGPSYEQYF. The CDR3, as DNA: TGTGCCAGCAGCGGACAGGGGCCCTCCTACGAGCAGTACTTC.

The CDR3 sequence is CASSWAGSGGRPDTQYF. The DNA for the CDR3 is TGTGCCAGCAGCTGGGCCGGTTCGGGGGGCCGTCCGGATACGCAGTATTTT. V is TRBV7-9 and J is TRBJ2-3, with D possibly matching TRBD2 (7 bases). Germline CDR1 is SEHNR and CDR2 is FQNEAQ (reference sequence). The CDR3 runs 17 residues. V shed 4 bases and J shed 6 bases, with 23 bases lying between them. Using reference TRBV7-9 and TRBJ2-3 for the parts outside the CDR3, the full variable domain is DTGVSQNPRHKITKRGQNVTFRCDPISEHNRLYWYRQTLGQGPEFLTYFQNEAQLEKSRLLSDRFSAERPKGSFSTLEIQRTEQGDSAMYLCASSWAGSGGRPDTQYFGPGTRLTVL.

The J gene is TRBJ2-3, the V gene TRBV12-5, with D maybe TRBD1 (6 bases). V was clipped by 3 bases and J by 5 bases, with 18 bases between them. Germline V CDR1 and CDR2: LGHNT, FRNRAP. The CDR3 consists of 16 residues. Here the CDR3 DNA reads TGTGCTAGTGGTTTCGGGTCCCGCCAGGGGCAAGATACGCAGTATTTT. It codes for CASGFGSRQGQDTQYF.

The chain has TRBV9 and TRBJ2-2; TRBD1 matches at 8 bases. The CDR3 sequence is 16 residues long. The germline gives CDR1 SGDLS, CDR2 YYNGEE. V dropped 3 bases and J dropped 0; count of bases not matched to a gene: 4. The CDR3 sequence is CASSGDRGSNTGELFF. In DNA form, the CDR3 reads TGTGCCAGCAGCGGCGACAGGGGCTCGAACACCGGGGAGCTGTTTTTT.

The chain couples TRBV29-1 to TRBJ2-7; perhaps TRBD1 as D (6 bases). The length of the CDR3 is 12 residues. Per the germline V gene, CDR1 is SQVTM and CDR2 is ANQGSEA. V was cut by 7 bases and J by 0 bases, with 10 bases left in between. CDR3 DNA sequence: TGCAGCGCCCGGACAGCCTCCTACGAGCAGTACTTC. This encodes CSARTASYEQYF.

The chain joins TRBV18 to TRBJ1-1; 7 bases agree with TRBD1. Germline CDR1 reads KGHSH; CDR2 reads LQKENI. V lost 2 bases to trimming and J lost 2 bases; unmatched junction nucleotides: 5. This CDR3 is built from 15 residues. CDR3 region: CASSPRRQGNTEAFF. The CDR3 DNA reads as TGTGCCAGCTCACCAAGGAGACAGGGCAACACTGAAGCTTTCTTT. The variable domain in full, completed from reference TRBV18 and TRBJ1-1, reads NAGVMQNPRHLVRRRGQEARLRCSPMKGHSHVYWYRQLPEEGLKFMVYLQKENIIDESGMPKERFSAEFPKEGPSILRIQQVVRGDSAAYFCASSPRRQGNTEAFFGQGTRLTVV.

CDR3 loop: CSVRQGGNTEAFF. The CDR3 bases are TGCAGCGTTCGACAGGGAGGAAACACTGAAGCTTTCTTT. The gene calls are TRBV29-1 and TRBJ1-1; 7 nucleotides align to TRBD1. Germline loops: CDR1 SQVTM, CDR2 ANQGSEA. The CDR3 has 13 amino acids. The J segment lost 2 bases and the V segment lost 5 bases, leaving 5 bases of the junction unmatched.

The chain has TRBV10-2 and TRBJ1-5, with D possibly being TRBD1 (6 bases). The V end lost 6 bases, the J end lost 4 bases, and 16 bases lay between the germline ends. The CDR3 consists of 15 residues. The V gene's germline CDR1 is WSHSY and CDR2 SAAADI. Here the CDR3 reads CASSAGRGKNQPQHF. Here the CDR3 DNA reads TGCGCCAGCAGCGCAGGGAGGGGGAAAAATCAGCCCCAGCATTTT.

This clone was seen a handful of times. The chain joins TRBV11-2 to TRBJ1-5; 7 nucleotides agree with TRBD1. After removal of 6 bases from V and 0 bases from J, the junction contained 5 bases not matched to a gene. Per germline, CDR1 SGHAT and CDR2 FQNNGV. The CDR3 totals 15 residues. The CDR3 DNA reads TGTGCCAGCAGTCGGGACAGTTTTAGCAATCAGCCCCAGCATTTT. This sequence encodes CASSRDSFSNQPQHF.

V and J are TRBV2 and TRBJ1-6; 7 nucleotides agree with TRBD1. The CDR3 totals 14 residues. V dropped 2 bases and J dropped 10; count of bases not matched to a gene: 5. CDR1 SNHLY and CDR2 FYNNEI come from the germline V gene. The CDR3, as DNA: TGTGCCAGCAGTGAATCCAGGGGGAACTCACCCCTCCACTTT. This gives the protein CASSESRGNSPLHF.

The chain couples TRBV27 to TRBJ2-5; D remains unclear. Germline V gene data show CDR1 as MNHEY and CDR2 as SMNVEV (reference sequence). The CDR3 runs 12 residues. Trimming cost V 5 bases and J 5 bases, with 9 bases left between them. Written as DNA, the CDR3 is TGTGCCAGCAGTCCCCGTCCCGAGACCCAGTACTTC. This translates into CASSPRPETQYF.

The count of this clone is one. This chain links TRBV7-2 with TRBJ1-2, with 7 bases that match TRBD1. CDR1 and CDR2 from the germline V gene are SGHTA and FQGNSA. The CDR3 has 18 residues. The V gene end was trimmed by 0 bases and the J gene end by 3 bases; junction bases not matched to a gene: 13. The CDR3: CASSLAQRSDRADYGYTF. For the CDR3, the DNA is TGTGCCAGCAGCTTAGCCCAGCGAAGCGACAGGGCGGACTATGGCTACACCTTC.

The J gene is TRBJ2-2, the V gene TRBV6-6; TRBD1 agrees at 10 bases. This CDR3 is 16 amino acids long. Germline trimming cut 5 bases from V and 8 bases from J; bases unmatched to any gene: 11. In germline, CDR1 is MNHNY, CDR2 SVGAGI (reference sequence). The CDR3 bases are TGTGCCAGCAGTGCCGGACAGGGGGGAGGGGCAGGGGAGCTGTTTTTT. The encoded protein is CASSAGQGGGAGELFF.

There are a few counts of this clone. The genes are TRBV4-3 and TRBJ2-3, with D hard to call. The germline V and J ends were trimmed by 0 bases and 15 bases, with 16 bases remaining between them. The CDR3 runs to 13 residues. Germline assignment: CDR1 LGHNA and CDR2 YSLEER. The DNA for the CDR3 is TGCGCCAGCAGCCAAGATCTGGGCGCCCCCCCCTATTTT. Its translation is CASSQDLGAPPYF.

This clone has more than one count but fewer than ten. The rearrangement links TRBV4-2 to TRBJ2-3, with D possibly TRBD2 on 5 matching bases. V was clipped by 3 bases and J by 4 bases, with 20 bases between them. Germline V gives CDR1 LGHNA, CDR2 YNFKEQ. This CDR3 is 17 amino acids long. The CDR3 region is CASSQIGGSTEADTQYF. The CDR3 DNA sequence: TGTGCCAGCAGCCAGATCGGTGGGTCCACGGAGGCAGATACGCAGTATTTT.

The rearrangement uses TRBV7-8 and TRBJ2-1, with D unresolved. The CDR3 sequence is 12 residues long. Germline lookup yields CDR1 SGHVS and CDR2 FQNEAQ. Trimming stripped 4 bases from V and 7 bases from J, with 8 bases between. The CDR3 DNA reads TGTGCCAGCAGCTCGCAGCGTAATGAGCAGTTCTTC. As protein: CASSSQRNEQFF.

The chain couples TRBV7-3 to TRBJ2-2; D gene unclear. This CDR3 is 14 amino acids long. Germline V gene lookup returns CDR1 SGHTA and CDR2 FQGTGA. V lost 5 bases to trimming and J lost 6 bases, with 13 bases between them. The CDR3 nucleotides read TGTGCCAGCAGCCTTGGGCCCACCCCCGGGGAGCTGTTTTTT. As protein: CASSLGPTPGELFF.